This T cell receptor beta chain derives from a study of OX40 agonist ivuxolimab in advanced cancers. Study summary: Each dose-escalation patient presented with hepatocellular carcinoma, melanoma, renal cell or head and neck cancer.

The table came from immunoSEQ multiplex PCR; TCRdb's copy has only in-frame clones and leaves some out. The sample has about 27,000 clones; approximately 83% are singletons. Germline CDR1 is SGHRS and CDR2 is YFSETQ. CDR3 length: 13 residues. Trimming left V 7 bases short and J 2 bases short, with 13 bases between. This receptor was obtained from an adult with an advanced solid tumor such as melanoma, head and neck, liver or kidney cancer. Sample: CD4+ or CD8+ T cells sorted from blood, taken in a trial of the OX40 agonist ivuxolimab. The rearrangement joins TRBV5-1 to TRBJ2-7; D assignment may be TRBD1 or TRBD2 (7 bases each). CDR3 sequence reads: CASGGDRPYEQYF. The CDR3 DNA follows: TGCGCCAGCGGGGGGGACAGACCCTACGAGCAGTACTTC. The variable domain in full, completed from reference TRBV5-1 and TRBJ2-7, reads KAGVTQTPRYLIKTRGQQVTLSCSPISGHRSVSWYQQTPGQGLQFLFEYFSETQRNKGNFPGRFSGRQFSNSRSEMNVSTLELGDSALYLCASGGDRPYEQYFGPGTRLTVT.